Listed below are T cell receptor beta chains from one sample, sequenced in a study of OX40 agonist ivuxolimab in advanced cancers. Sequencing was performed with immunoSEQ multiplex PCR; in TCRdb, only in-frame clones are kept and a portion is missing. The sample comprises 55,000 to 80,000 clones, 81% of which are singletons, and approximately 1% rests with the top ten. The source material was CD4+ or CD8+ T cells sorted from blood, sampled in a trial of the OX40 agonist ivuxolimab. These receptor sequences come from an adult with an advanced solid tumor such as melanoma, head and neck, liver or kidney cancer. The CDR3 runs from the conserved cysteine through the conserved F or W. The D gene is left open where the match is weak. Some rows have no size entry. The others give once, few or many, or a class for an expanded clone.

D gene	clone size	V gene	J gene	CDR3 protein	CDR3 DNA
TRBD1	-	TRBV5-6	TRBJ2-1	CASSLVLGQGAKDEQFF	TGTGCCAGCAGTCTAGTCCTGGGACAGGGGGCAAAGGATGAGCAGTTCTTC
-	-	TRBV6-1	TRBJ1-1	CASSEARQGLDYTEAFF	TGTGCCAGCAGTGAAGCGAGGCAGGGACTCGACTACACTGAAGCTTTCTTT
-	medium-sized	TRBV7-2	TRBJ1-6	CASSEAGTRNSPLHF	TGTGCCAGCAGCGAGGCCGGGACTCGGAATTCACCCCTCCACTTT
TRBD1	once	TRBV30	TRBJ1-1	CAWRRDRVNTEAFF	TGTGCCTGGAGACGAGACAGGGTAAACACTGAAGCTTTCTTT
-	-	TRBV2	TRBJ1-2	CASSDWHGANYGYTF	TGTGCCAGCAGTGATTGGCACGGTGCTAACTATGGCTACACCTTC
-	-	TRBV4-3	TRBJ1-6	CASSQSHGNSPLHF	TGCGCCAGCAGCCAATCCCACGGAAATTCACCCCTCCACTTT
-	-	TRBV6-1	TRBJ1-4	CASSPELNEKLFF	TGTGCCAGCAGTCCTGAATTAAATGAAAAACTGTTTTTT
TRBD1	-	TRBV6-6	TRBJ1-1	CASSTGTGRSDTEAFF	TGTGCCAGCAGTACAGGGACAGGGAGATCGGACACTGAAGCTTTCTTT
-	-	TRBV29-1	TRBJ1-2	CSVEGGANYGYTF	TGCAGCGTTGAAGGAGGGGCTAACTATGGCTACACCTTC
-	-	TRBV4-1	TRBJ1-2	CASSQDRSGAYMSGYTF	TGCGCCAGCAGCCAAGATCGTTCAGGGGCCTATATGTCGGGCTACACCTTC
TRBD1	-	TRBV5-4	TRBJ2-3	CASRDRGRVTSTQYF	TGTGCCAGCAGGGACAGGGGGAGGGTGACGAGTACGCAGTATTTT
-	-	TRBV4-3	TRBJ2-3	CASSQESPSRGGRTDTQYF	TGCGCCAGCAGCCAAGAATCCCCCTCCCGGGGTGGACGGACAGATACGCAGTATTTT
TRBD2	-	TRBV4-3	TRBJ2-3	CASSQERSSGADTQYF	TGCGCCAGCAGCCAAGAGCGGAGTAGCGGGGCGGATACGCAGTATTTT
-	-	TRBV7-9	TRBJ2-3	CASSLEDSTDTQYF	TGTGCCAGCAGCTTAGAAGATAGCACAGATACGCAGTATTTT
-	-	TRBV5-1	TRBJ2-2	CASSPDFTGELFF	TGCGCCAGCAGCCCGGATTTCACCGGGGAGCTGTTTTTT
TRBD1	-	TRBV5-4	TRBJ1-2	CANSLTGTANYGYTF	TGTGCCAACAGCTTGACAGGGACAGCTAACTATGGCTACACCTTC
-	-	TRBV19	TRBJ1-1	CASSTYSETEAFF	TGTGCCAGTAGTACCTACAGTGAAACTGAAGCTTTCTTT
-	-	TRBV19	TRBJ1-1	CASSPQGRGREAFF	TGTGCCAGTAGTCCCCAGGGCAGGGGACGTGAAGCTTTCTTT
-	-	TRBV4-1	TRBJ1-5	CASSQDQDSPHQPQHF	TGCGCCAGCAGCCAAGATCAGGATTCCCCGCATCAGCCCCAGCATTTT
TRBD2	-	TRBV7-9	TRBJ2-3	CASSSDASGEAQYF	TGTGCCAGCAGCTCCGATGCTAGCGGGGAGGCGCAGTATTTT
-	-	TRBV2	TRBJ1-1	CASSEFGRPNTEAFF	TGTGCCAGCAGTGAATTCGGCAGGCCGAACACTGAAGCTTTCTTT
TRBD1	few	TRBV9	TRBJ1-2	CASSATGNTLIGYTF	TGTGCCAGCAGCGCGACAGGGAATACCCTGATTGGCTACACCTTC
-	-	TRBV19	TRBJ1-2	CASSPSRIGYTF	TGTGCCAGTAGTCCGAGCAGAATCGGCTACACCTTC
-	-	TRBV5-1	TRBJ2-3	CASLRGSPDTDTQYF	TGCGCCAGCCTGAGGGGGTCACCTGACACAGATACGCAGTATTTT
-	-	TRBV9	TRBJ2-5	CASSAPGGGETQYF	TGTGCCAGCAGCGCCCCTGGAGGCGGGGAGACCCAGTACTTC
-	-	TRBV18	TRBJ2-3	CASSPDRRTDTQYF	TGTGCCAGCTCACCTGACCGCCGCACAGATACGCAGTATTTT
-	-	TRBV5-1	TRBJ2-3	CASSLSFGDTQYF	TGCGCCAGCAGCTTGTCTTTCGGAGATACGCAGTATTTT
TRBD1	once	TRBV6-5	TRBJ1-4	CASSSDRGRDEKLFF	TGTGCCAGCAGTTCCGACAGGGGACGGGACGAAAAACTGTTTTTT
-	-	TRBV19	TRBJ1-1	CASSVDRDTEAFF	TGTGCCAGTAGTGTGGACCGAGACACTGAAGCTTTCTTT
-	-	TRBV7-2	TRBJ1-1	CASSLGGGHTFF	TGTGCCAGCAGCTTAGGCGGGGGCCATACTTTCTTT
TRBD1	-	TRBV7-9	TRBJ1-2	CASSEGARYGYTF	TGTGCCAGCAGCGAGGGGGCGCGGTATGGCTACACCTTC
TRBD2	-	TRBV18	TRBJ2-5	CASSPGGGIGETQYF	TGTGCCAGCTCACCAGGCGGGGGAATTGGGGAGACCCAGTACTTC
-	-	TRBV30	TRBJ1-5	CACTWGNGGNQPQHF	TGTGCCTGTACTTGGGGGAACGGTGGCAATCAGCCCCAGCATTTT
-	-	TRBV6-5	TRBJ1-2	CASSYSARLNYGYTF	TGTGCCAGCAGTTACTCCGCCAGGTTGAACTATGGCTACACCTTC